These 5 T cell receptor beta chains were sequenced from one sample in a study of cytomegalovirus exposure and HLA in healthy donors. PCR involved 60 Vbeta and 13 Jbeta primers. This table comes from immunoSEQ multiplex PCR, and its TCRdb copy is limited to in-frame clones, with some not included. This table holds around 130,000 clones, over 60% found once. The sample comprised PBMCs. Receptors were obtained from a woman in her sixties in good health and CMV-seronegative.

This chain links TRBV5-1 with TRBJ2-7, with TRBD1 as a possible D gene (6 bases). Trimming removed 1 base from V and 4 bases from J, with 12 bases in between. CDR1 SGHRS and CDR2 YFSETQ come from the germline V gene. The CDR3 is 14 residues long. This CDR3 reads CASSLQGMPYEQYF. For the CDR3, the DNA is TGCGCCAGCAGCTTGCAGGGGATGCCTTACGAGCAGTACTTC.

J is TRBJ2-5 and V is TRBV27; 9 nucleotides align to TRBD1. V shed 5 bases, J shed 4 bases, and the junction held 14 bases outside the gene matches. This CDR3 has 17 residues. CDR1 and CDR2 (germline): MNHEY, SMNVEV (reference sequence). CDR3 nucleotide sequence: TGTGCCAGCAGTCCCCTCGGGGACAGGGTTCTACGAGAGACCCAGTACTTC. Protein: CASSPLGDRVLRETQYF.

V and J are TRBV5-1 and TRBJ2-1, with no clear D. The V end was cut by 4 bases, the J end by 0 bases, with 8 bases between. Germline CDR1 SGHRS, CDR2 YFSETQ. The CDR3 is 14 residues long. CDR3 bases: TGCGCCAGCAGCACCGCGGCCTCCTACAATGAGCAGTTCTTC. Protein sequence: CASSTAASYNEQFF.

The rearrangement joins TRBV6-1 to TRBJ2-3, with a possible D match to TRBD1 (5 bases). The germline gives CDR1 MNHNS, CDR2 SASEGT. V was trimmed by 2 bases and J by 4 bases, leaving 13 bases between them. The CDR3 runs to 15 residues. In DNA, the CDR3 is TGTGCCAGCAGTGAATGGCAGGGTCGGGCAGATACGCAGTATTTT. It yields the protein CASSEWQGRADTQYF.

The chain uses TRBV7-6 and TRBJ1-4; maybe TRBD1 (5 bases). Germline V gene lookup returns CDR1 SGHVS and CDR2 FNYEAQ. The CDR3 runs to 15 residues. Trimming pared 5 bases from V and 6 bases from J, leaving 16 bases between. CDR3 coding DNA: TGTGCCAGCAGCCCATTACAGGAATCCCATGAAAAACTGTTTTTT. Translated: CASSPLQESHEKLFF.